A single sample is the source of the 25 T cell receptor beta chains below, sequenced in a study of blood T cell repertoires in COVID-19. Profiled with immunoSEQ multiplex PCR; TCRdb holds only in-frame clones, not every one. This table has fewer than 55,000 clones, 88% appearing once. The sequencing sample was made of peripheral blood. All receptors come from a man over 45 with active COVID-19.

The count of this clone is one. The genes are TRBV27 and TRBJ2-5; D not certain. CDR3 size: 14 residues. V was clipped by 2 bases and J by 1 base, with 8 bases between them. Germline assignment: CDR1 MNHEY and CDR2 SMNVEV (reference sequence). The CDR3 here is CASSLNGGQETQYF. In nucleotides, the CDR3 is TGTGCCAGCAGTTTAAACGGCGGCCAAGAGACCCAGTACTTC.

The V gene is TRBV5-4, the J gene TRBJ2-6, with D possibly being TRBD2 (6 bases). V gave up 4 bases and J gave up 1 base, with 9 bases separating them. CDR1 and CDR2 (germline): SGHNT, YYREEE (reference sequence). This CDR3 is built from 15 residues. CDR3 sequence (DNA): TGTGCCAGCAGCCTGGAGGGGTCTGGGGCCAACGTCCTGACTTTC. This codes for CASSLEGSGANVLTF.

The rearrangement joins TRBV6-6 to TRBJ2-1; tentative D call: TRBD1 (6 bases). CDR1 and CDR2 (germline): MNHNY, SVGAGI (reference sequence). The CDR3 runs 13 residues. V shed 2 bases and J shed 5 bases, with 7 bases lying between them. In nucleotides, the CDR3 is TGTGCCAGCAGTTACCCAGGGGACAATGAGCAGTTCTTC. Translating it yields CASSYPGDNEQFF.

About this clone itself: The junction departs from germline at one end; a sequencing error may be responsible. The V gene is TRBV7-7, the J gene TRBJ2-3, with TRBD2 identical over 8 bases. CDR1 and CDR2 from the germline V gene are SSHAT and FNYEAQ (reference sequence). The CDR3 has 16 amino acids. For the CDR3, the DNA is TGTGCTAGCAGCTTATCCGTAGCGGGGATCACAGATACGCAGTATTTT. Encoded protein: CASSLSVAGITDTQYF.

This clone was counted once. The gene calls are TRBV4-3 and TRBJ2-1; 16 bases are a match to TRBD2. The CDR3 runs 19 residues. The germline gives CDR1 LGHNA, CDR2 YSLEER. Unmatched junction bases numbered 9, after V lost 0 bases and J lost 7 bases. This chain's CDR3 is CASSQESLGLAGGPNEQFF. CDR3 nucleotides: TGCGCCAGCAGCCAAGAATCTCTGGGACTAGCGGGGGGGCCAAATGAGCAGTTCTTC.

The V and J genes are TRBV6-6 and TRBJ1-1; D might be TRBD1 (5 bases). This CDR3 spans 12 amino acids. Germline V gene data show CDR1 as MNHNY and CDR2 as SVGAGI (reference sequence). The V end was cut by 6 bases, the J end by 2 bases, with 7 bases between. CDR3 bases: TGTGCCAGCAGCCAGGGTAACACTGAAGCTTTCTTT. This encodes CASSQGNTEAFF.

The genes are TRBV11-1 and TRBJ1-1, with TRBD1 identical over 8 bases. J lost 5 bases, V lost 0 bases, and 5 bases had no gene match. The length of the CDR3 is 15 residues. CDR1 is SGHAT, CDR2 FQDESV, per germline (reference sequence). CDR3 residues: CASSLAPGGVTEAFF. The DNA of the CDR3 is TGTGCCAGCAGCTTAGCGCCAGGGGGCGTAACTGAAGCTTTCTTT.

This chain links TRBV11-2 with TRBJ2-2; possible D gene TRBD1, 6 bases. With 2 bases removed from V and 1 base from J, the gap between germline ends came to 11 bases. There are 16 residues in the CDR3. Germline CDR1 reads SGHAT; CDR2 reads FQNNGV. The CDR3, as DNA: TGTGCCAGCAGCTTAAGGGGACACATGAACACCGGGGAGCTGTTTTTT. It is translated as CASSLRGHMNTGELFF. The full variable domain, completed using reference TRBV11-2 and TRBJ2-2, is EAGVAQSPRYKIIEKRQSVAFWCNPISGHATLYWYQQILGQGPKLLIQFQNNGVVDDSQLPKDRFSAERLKGVDSTLKIQPAKLEDSAVYLCASSLRGHMNTGELFFGEGSRLTVL.

This sequence joins TRBV5-1 and TRBJ1-2, with 9 nucleotides matching TRBD1. V was clipped by 0 bases and J by 9 bases; unmatched bases: 6. There are 14 residues in the CDR3. CDR1 and CDR2 (germline): SGHRS, YFSETQ. CDR3 loop: CASSLGDRDPRYTF. CDR3 in DNA: TGCGCCAGCAGCTTGGGGGACAGGGACCCGCGCTACACCTTC.

The genes are TRBV20-1 and TRBJ2-7; D gene ambiguous. Germline CDR1 DFQATT, CDR2 SNEGSKA (reference sequence). CDR3 size: 11 residues. Trimming stripped 2 bases from V and 7 bases from J, with 9 bases between. CDR3 in amino acids: CSARSGGEQYV. CDR3 coding DNA: TGCAGTGCTAGATCAGGTGGAGAGCAGTACGTC.

The gene calls are TRBV11-3 and TRBJ2-1, with 7 bases that match TRBD1. This CDR3 is built from 17 residues. Germline-derived CDR1 and CDR2 are SGHNT and YENEEA. The trim removed 5 bases at V and 1 base at J, leaving 11 bases unmatched. CDR3 sequence: CASSHSGVTGSYNEQFF. The CDR3 DNA reads as TGTGCCAGCAGCCACTCAGGCGTGACAGGGTCCTACAATGAGCAGTTCTTC.

The chain's CDR3 is CASSLGGPYGYTF. In DNA, the CDR3 is TGTGCCAGCAGCTTAGGGGGACCCTATGGCTACACCTTC. The chain joins TRBV5-4 to TRBJ1-2; D is possibly TRBD1 (6 bases). Per germline, CDR1 SGHNT and CDR2 YYREEE (reference sequence). The CDR3 is made up of 13 amino acids. V lost 2 bases and J lost 4, with 9 bases in between.

The chain has TRBV30 and TRBJ2-2; 8 positions agree with TRBD2. Per the germline V gene, CDR1 is GTSNPN and CDR2 is SVGIG (reference sequence). J gave up 4 bases and V 0 bases, and 10 bases lay outside the gene matches. CDR3 length: 17 residues. CDR3 amino acids: CAWSVLTGGPSTGELFF. CDR3 nucleotides: TGTGCCTGGAGTGTATTAACGGGAGGGCCTAGCACCGGGGAGCTGTTTTTT.

The J gene is TRBJ2-3, the V gene TRBV18; 8 bases agree with TRBD2. There are 15 residues in the CDR3. CDR1 is KGHSH and CDR2 is LQKENI in the germline V gene. The V gene end was trimmed by 3 bases and the J gene end by 0 bases; junction bases not matched to a gene: 2. This CDR3 reads CASSPGLGSTDTQYF. Here the CDR3 DNA reads TGTGCCAGCTCACCGGGACTAGGAAGCACAGATACGCAGTATTTT.

This clone occurred once. This chain joins TRBV5-1 and TRBJ1-4, with D hard to call. V was cut by 0 bases and J by 9 bases, with 12 bases left in between. Germline CDR1 and CDR2: SGHRS and YFSETQ. This CDR3 is 14 amino acids long. CDR3 sequence (DNA): TGCGCCAGCAGCTTGGACGGAGCCCGCCAAAAACTGTTTTTT. Translated: CASSLDGARQKLFF. Combining the CDR3 with reference TRBV5-1 and TRBJ1-4 gives the whole variable domain KAGVTQTPRYLIKTRGQQVTLSCSPISGHRSVSWYQQTPGQGLQFLFEYFSETQRNKGNFPGRFSGRQFSNSRSEMNVSTLELGDSALYLCASSLDGARQKLFFGSGTQLSVL.

This clone showed up just a few times. The rearrangement uses TRBV11-3 and TRBJ1-3; 7 bases match TRBD1. Germline V gene data show CDR1 as SGHNT and CDR2 as YENEEA. CDR3 size: 14 residues. Trimming at V came to 4 bases and at J to 3 bases, leaving 3 bases not matched to a gene. The DNA of the CDR3 is TGTGCCAGCAGCTCAGGGACAGATGGAAACACCATATATTTT. This encodes CASSSGTDGNTIYF.

The gene calls are TRBV10-3 and TRBJ1-1, with D possibly matching TRBD1 (5 bases). V gave up 6 bases and J gave up 4 bases, with 9 bases separating them. CDR1 and CDR2 (germline): ENHRY, SYGVKD. The CDR3 sequence is 12 residues long. As DNA, the CDR3 is TGTGCCATCAGGACCGGGGGCACTGAAGCTTTCTTT. Translated: CAIRTGGTEAFF.

The chain uses TRBV7-6 and TRBJ2-7; D may be TRBD1 (5 bases). This CDR3 spans 15 amino acids. Germline V gene lookup returns CDR1 SGHVS and CDR2 FNYEAQ. V gave up 2 bases and J gave up 4 bases, with 15 bases separating them. CDR3 DNA sequence: TGTGCCAGCAGCTTAAGGGCAGGGTTAGGTTACGAGCAGTACTTC. It codes for CASSLRAGLGYEQYF.

The rearrangement joins TRBV6-4 to TRBJ2-7; TRBD2 matches at 10 bases. With 9 bases clipped from V and 2 bases from J, the junction kept 7 bases outside the gene matches. This CDR3 region has 14 residues. Looked up from germline, CDR1 is MRHNA and CDR2 is SNTAGT. The CDR3 nucleotides are TGTGCCAGGGTGAAGCGGGAGGGAGCCTACGAGCAGTACGTC. Its translation is CARVKREGAYEQYV.

As to this clone: Because the CDR3 is missing its conserved closing phenylalanine or tryptophan, this is likely a read error. The DNA is omitted, as the CDR3 cannot be located on it reliably, and the CDR3 follows TCRdb's listing. The chain carries TRBV3-1 (or the pseudogene TRBV3-2) and TRBJ2-4; the tabulated D call, TRBD2, remains unverified against the DNA. Germline V CDR1 and CDR2: LGHDT, YNNKEL (reference sequence). From its first to its last residue, the CDR3 has 15 amino acids. CDR3 amino acids: CASSQVGATSGGSVV.

The V and J genes are TRBV19 and TRBJ1-2; the match to TRBD1 covers 7 bases. Germline CDR1 LNHDA, CDR2 SQIVND (reference sequence). The trim removed 4 bases at V and 2 bases at J, leaving 7 bases unmatched. This CDR3 is 15 amino acids long. CDR3 sequence (DNA): TGTGCCAGTAGTACCCCGGGACAGCTCAACTATGGCTACACCTTC. This translates into CASSTPGQLNYGYTF.

The chain carries TRBV9 and TRBJ2-1, with 14 bases fitting TRBD2. Germline CDR1 reads SGDLS; CDR2 reads YYNGEE. V shed 5 bases, J shed 9 bases, and the junction held 10 bases outside the gene matches. This CDR3 has 16 residues. CDR3 amino acids: CASSARGLAGVGEQFF. The CDR3 DNA reads TGTGCCAGCAGTGCCCGGGGACTAGCGGGAGTCGGTGAGCAGTTCTTC.

The sample holds one count of this clone. The chain links TRBV18 to TRBJ1-3, with TRBD1 matching over 7 bases. J was trimmed by 3 bases and V by 4 bases; bases with no gene match: 12. The germline gives CDR1 KGHSH, CDR2 LQKENI. The CDR3 is 17 residues long. The DNA of the CDR3 is TGTGCCAGCTCACAGGGGATACAGGGGACAATTGGAAACACCATATATTTT. It specifies CASSQGIQGTIGNTIYF. The full variable domain, its missing parts supplied by reference TRBV18 and TRBJ1-3, is NAGVMQNPRHLVRRRGQEARLRCSPMKGHSHVYWYRQLPEEGLKFMVYLQKENIIDESGMPKERFSAEFPKEGPSILRIQQVVRGDSAAYFCASSQGIQGTIGNTIYFGEGSWLTVV.

In the case of this clone: An end of the junction does not agree with germline; a read error may underlie this. The gene calls are TRBV29-1 and TRBJ2-2, with 8 bases that match TRBD2. The CDR3 extends over 12 amino acids. The V gene's germline CDR1 is SQVTM and CDR2 ANQGSEA. The CDR3 nucleotides read TGCAGCGTTACCGGGGGGGGCGGGCAGCTGTTTTTT. Translation: CSVTGGGGQLFF.

This clone came up once. V gene TRBV6-5 combines with J gene TRBJ2-2; TRBD2 matches at 8 bases. Germline CDR1 MNHEY, CDR2 SVGAGI. The CDR3 is 15 amino acids. V dropped 4 bases and J dropped 6; count of bases not matched to a gene: 7. The CDR3 DNA reads as TGTGCCAGCAGTTCCGGACTAGCAGGGGCCGGGGAGCTGTTTTTT. This sequence encodes CASSSGLAGAGELFF.